This TCR beta chain emerged from a study of vaccination effects on CD4 cells after COVID-19. CDR1 and CDR2 (germline): SGHTA, FQGNSA. This CDR3 region has 13 residues. V gave up 3 bases and J gave up 5 bases; unmatched junction bases: 2. With the ViraFEST assay, the study expanded antigen-specific CD4+ T cells using viral peptide pools, then sequenced them. A roughly 10-day culture period preceded the isolation of CD4+ T cells. Nucleocapsid antibody tests were negative, and the vaccine recipients had no prior SARS-CoV-2 infection. Profiled with immunoSEQ multiplex PCR; TCRdb holds only in-frame clones, not every one. Seen here are around 63,000 clones, 70% to 85% observed once, and the top ten hold less than 4%. This clone was seen only once. Its target is not known.

V is TRBV7-2 and J is TRBJ2-3, with 7 bases lining up with TRBD1. Sample: CD4+ T cells from PBMCs cultured with HCoV-OC43 spike peptides, taken before COVID-19 vaccination. The subset is: HCoV-OC43 spike overlapping peptide pool stimulation. The sequence was obtained from a human donor who received a COVID-19 vaccine. The CDR3 loop reads CASSFRQGDTQYF. Written as DNA, the CDR3 is TGTGCCAGCAGCTTCCGACAGGGAGATACGCAGTATTTT.